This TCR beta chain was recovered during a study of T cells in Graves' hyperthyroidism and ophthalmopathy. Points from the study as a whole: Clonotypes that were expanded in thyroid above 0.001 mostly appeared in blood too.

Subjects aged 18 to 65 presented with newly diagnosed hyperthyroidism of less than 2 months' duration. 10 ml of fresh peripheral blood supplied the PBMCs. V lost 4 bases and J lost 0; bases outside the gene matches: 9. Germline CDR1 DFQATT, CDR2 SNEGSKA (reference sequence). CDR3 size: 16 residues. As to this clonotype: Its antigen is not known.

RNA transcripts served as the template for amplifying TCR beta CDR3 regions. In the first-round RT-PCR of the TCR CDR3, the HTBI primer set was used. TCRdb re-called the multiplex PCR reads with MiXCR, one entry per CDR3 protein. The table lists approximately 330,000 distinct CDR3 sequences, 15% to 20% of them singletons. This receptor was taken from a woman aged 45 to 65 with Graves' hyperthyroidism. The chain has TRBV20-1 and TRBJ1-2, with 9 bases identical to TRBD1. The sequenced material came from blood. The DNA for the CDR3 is TGCAGTGCTAAGGGGGGGACAGGGTCCTCTAACTATGGCTACACCTTC. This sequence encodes CSAKGGTGSSNYGYTF.